This T cell receptor beta chain was retrieved from a study of shared clonotypes between healthy human individuals. Trimming pared 6 bases from V and 0 bases from J, leaving 5 bases between. CDR3 length: 12 amino acids. Germline CDR1 reads SQVTM; CDR2 reads ANQGSEA. Only in-frame clones appear in the TCRdb table, and some are missing; sequencing was by immunoSEQ multiplex PCR. The table has about 380,000 clones, around 96% seen once. The specimen sequenced was memory CD8+ T cells sorted from blood. Subset in this sample: CD45RO+ cells pooled with CCR7-negative TemRA cells. V usage is TRBV29-1 and J usage is TRBJ1-4; perhaps TRBD1 as D (5 bases). The source is a man aged 25 to 40 in good health. The CDR3 loop is CSVTATNEKLFF. The CDR3 DNA reads TGCAGCGTGACAGCAACTAATGAAAAACTGTTTTTT.